This T cell receptor (beta chain) emerged from a study of shared clonotypes between healthy human individuals. Study details: Researchers drew samples from a couple of women and three men aged 18 to 49. Every donor yielded three CD4 naive, three CD4 memory, two CD8 naive and one CD8 memory plate.

Germline V gene data show CDR1 as MNHEY and CDR2 as SVGAGI. Deletions cut 4 bases from V and 5 bases from J, with 12 bases between. The length of the CDR3 is 13 residues. As regards this clone: The antigen remains unidentified.

Naivety among CD8 cells was defined by CD45RO negativity and positive CCR7 selection, thereby excluding terminally differentiated effector memory CD45RA+ cells. Study outcomes and limitations: Naive subsets generally had larger estimated richness than memory subsets. Clonotype sharing levels among donors were expected to vary with sequencing depth.

Data came from immunoSEQ multiplex PCR; TCRdb stores just in-frame clones and leaves some out. The sample lists some 630,000 clones, 95% to 97% seen once, with more than 0.085% in the top ten. Sequenced material: naive CD8+ T cells sorted from blood. This sequence originates from a woman aged 25 to 39 in good health. The chain uses TRBV6-5 and TRBJ2-7, with a possible D match to TRBD2 (5 bases). The CDR3 sequence: CASSLNPGNEQYF. DNA of the CDR3: TGTGCCAGCAGTTTGAATCCGGGGAACGAGCAGTACTTC.